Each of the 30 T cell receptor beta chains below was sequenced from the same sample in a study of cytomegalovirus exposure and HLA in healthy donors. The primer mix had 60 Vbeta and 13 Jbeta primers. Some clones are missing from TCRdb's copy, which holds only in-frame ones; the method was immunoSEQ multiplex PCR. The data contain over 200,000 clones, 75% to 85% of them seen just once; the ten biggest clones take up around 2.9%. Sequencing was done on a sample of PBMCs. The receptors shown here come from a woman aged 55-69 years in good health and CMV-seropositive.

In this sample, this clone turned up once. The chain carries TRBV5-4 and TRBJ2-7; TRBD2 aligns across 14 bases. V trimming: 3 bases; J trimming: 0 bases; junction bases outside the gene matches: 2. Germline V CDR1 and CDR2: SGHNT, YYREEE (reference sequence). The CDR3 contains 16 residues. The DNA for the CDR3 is TGTGCCAGCAGCTGGGGACTAGCGGGGGCCTCCTACGAGCAGTACTTC. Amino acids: CASSWGLAGASYEQYF.

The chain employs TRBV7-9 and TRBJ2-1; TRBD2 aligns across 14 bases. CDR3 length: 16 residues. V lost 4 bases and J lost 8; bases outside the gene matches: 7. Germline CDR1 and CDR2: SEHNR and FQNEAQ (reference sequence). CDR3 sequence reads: CASSSTSGRAVDEQFF. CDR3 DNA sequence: TGTGCCAGCAGCTCGACTAGCGGGAGGGCCGTCGATGAGCAGTTCTTC.

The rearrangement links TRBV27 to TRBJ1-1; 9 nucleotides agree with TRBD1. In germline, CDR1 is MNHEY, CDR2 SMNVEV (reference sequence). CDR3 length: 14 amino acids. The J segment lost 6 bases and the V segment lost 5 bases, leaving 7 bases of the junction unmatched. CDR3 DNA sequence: TGTGCCAGCAGTCAGACAGGGGGGATGTCTGAAGCTTTCTTT. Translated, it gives CASSQTGGMSEAFF.

DNA of the CDR3: TGTGCCACCAGCAGAGGGAGACAAGAGACCCAGTACTTC. The encoded protein is CATSRGRQETQYF. The chain links TRBV15 to TRBJ2-5; no reliable D call. The germline V and J ends were trimmed by 1 base and 2 bases, with 5 bases remaining between them. Germline V lookup: CDR1 LNHNV, CDR2 YYDKDF (reference sequence). This CDR3 has 13 residues.

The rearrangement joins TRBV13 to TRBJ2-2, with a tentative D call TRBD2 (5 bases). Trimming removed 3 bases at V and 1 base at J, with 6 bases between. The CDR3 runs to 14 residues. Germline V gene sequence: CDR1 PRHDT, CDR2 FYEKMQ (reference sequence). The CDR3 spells CASSLRVNTGELFF. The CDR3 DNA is TGTGCCAGCAGCTTGAGGGTGAACACCGGGGAGCTGTTTTTT.

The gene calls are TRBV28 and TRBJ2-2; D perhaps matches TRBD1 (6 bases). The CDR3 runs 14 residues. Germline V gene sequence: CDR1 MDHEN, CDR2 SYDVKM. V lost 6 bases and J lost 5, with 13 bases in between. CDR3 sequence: CASRAAGDTGELFF. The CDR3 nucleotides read TGTGCCAGCAGGGCAGCAGGGGATACCGGGGAGCTGTTTTTT.

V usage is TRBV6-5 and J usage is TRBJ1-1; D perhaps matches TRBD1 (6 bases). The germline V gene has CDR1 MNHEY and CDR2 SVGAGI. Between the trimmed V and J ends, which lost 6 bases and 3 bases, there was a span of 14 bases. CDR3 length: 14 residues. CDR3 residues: CASRTQGSHTEAFF. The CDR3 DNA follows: TGTGCCAGCAGGACACAGGGATCCCACACTGAAGCTTTCTTT.

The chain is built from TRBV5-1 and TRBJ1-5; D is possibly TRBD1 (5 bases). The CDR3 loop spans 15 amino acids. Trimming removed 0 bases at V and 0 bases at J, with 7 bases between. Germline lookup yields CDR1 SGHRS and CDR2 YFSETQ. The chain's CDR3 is CASSLGTNSNQPQHF. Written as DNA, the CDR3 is TGCGCCAGCAGCTTGGGGACAAATAGCAATCAGCCCCAGCATTTT.

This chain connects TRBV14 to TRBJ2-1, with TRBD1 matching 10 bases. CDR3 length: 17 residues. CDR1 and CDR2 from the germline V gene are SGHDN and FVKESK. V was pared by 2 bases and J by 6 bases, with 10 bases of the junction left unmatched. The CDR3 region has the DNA TGTGCCAGCAGCCAACTGGTAGACAGGGGGCATCTCAATGAGCAGTTCTTC. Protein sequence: CASSQLVDRGHLNEQFF.

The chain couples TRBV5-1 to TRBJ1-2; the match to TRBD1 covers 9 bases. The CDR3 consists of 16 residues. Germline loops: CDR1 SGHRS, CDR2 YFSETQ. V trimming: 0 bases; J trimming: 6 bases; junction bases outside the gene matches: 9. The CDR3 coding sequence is TGCGCCAGCAGCTTGGAGGGGACAGGGTTATGGAATGGCTACACCTTC. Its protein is CASSLEGTGLWNGYTF.

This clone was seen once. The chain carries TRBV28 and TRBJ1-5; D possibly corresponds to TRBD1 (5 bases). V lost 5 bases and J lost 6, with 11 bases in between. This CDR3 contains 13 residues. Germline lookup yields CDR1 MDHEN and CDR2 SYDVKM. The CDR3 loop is CASSLWGGQPQHF. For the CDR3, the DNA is TGTGCCAGCAGTCTTTGGGGGGGTCAGCCCCAGCATTTT.

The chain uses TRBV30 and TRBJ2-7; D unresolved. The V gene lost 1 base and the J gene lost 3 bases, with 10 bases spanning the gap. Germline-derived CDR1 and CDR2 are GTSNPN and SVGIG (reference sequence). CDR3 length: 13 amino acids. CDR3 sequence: CAWSARRIYEQYF. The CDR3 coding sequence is TGTGCCTGGAGTGCTAGAAGGATCTACGAGCAGTACTTC.

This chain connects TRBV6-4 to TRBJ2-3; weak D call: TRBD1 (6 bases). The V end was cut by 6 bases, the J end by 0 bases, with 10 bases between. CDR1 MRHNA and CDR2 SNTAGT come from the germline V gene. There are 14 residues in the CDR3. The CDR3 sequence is CASRADRSTDTQYF. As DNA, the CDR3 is TGTGCCAGCAGGGCGGACAGAAGCACAGATACGCAGTATTTT.

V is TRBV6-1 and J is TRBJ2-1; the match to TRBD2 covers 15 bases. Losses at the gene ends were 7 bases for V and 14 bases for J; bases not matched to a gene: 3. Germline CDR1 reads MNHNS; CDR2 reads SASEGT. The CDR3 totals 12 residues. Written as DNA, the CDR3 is TGTGCCAGCATTGGGACTAGCGGGGGGAAGTTCTTC. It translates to CASIGTSGGKFF.

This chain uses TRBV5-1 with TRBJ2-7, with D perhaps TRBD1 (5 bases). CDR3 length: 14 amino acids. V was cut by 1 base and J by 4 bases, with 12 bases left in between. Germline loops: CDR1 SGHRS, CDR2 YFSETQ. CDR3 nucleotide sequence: TGCGCCAGCAGCTTGTTCCCCAGGGCTTACGAGCAGTACTTC. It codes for CASSLFPRAYEQYF.

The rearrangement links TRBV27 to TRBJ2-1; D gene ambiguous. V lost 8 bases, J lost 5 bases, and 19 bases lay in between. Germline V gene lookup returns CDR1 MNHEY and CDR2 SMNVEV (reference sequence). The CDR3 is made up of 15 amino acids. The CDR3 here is CASSKRSMENNEQFF. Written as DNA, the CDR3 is TGTGCCAGCTCAAAGAGGTCGATGGAAAACAATGAGCAGTTCTTC.

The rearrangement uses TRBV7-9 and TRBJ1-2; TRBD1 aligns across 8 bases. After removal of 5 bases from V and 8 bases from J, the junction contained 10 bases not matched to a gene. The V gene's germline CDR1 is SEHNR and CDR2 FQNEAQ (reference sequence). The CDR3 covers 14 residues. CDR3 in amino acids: CASSDSGGGEGYTF. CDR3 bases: TGTGCCAGCAGCGATTCAGGGGGCGGTGAGGGCTACACCTTC. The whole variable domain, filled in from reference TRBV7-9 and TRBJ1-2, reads DTGVSQNPRHKITKRGQNVTFRCDPISEHNRLYWYRQTLGQGPEFLTYFQNEAQLEKSRLLSDRFSAERPKGSFSTLEIQRTEQGDSAMYLCASSDSGGGEGYTFGSGTRLTVV.

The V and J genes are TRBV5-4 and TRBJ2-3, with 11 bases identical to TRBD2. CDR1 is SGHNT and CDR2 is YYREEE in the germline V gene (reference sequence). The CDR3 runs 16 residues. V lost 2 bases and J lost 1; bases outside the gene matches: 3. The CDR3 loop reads CASSFLAGGRTDTQYF. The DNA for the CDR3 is TGTGCCAGCAGCTTCCTAGCGGGGGGCCGCACAGATACGCAGTATTTT.

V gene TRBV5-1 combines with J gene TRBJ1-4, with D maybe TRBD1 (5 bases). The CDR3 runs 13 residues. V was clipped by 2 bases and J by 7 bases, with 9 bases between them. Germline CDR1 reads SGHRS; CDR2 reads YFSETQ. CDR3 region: CASSFERGEKLFF. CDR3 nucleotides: TGCGCCAGCAGCTTCGAAAGGGGTGAAAAACTGTTTTTT.

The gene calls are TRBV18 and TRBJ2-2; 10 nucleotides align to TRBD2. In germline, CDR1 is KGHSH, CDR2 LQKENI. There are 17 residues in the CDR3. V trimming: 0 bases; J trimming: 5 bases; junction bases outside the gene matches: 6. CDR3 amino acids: CASSPPLAGEGTGELFF. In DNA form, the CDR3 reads TGTGCCAGCTCACCACCCCTAGCGGGAGAGGGAACCGGGGAGCTGTTTTTT. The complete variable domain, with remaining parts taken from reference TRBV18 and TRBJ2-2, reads NAGVMQNPRHLVRRRGQEARLRCSPMKGHSHVYWYRQLPEEGLKFMVYLQKENIIDESGMPKERFSAEFPKEGPSILRIQQVVRGDSAAYFCASSPPLAGEGTGELFFGEGSRLTVL.

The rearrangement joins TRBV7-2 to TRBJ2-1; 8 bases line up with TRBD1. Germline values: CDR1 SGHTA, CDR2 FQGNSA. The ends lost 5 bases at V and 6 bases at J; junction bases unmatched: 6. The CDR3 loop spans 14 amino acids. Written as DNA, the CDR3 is TGTGCCAGCAGCACTCGACAGGGGACCAATGAGCAGTTCTTC. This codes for CASSTRQGTNEQFF.

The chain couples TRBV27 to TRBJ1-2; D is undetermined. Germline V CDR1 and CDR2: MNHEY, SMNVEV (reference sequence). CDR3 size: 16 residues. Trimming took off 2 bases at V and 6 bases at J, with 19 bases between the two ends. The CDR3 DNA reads TGTGCCAGCAGTTTAACCGGGAGAGGAGAGGTCCATGGCTACACCTTC. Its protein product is CASSLTGRGEVHGYTF.

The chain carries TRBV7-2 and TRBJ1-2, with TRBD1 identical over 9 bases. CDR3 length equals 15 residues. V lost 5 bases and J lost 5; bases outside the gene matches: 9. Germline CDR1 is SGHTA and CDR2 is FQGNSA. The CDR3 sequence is CASSVTGGQGYGYTF. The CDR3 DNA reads TGTGCCAGCAGCGTTACAGGGGGCCAGGGGTATGGCTACACCTTC.

CDR3 DNA sequence: TGTGCCAGCAGTTTATCGGGACAGGGGTTTCAAGAGACCCAGTACTTC. Translating gives CASSLSGQGFQETQYF. The chain is built from TRBV27 and TRBJ2-5; TRBD1 agrees at 10 bases. CDR1 is MNHEY, CDR2 SMNVEV, per germline (reference sequence). V lost 0 bases to trimming and J lost 2 bases; unmatched junction nucleotides: 3. The CDR3 loop spans 16 amino acids.

The CDR3 loop reads CASSLLGEPGANVLTF. The CDR3 region has the DNA TGTGCCAGCAGCTTACTCGGGGAACCTGGGGCCAACGTCCTGACTTTC. The V gene is TRBV7-3, the J gene TRBJ2-6; possible D gene TRBD2, 5 bases. This CDR3 has 16 residues. Trimming pared 2 bases from V and 2 bases from J, leaving 10 bases between. CDR1 is SGHTA, CDR2 FQGTGA, per germline.

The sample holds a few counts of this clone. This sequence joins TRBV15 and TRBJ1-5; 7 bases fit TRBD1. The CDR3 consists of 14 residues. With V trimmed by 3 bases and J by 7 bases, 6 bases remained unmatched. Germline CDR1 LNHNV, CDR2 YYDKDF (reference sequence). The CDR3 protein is CATSRTGKGQPQHF. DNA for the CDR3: TGTGCCACCAGCAGGACAGGGAAGGGGCAGCCCCAGCATTTT.

The CDR3 nucleotides read TGTGCCAGCAACTGGGGGGGCAGACCCTCTGGGGCCAACGTCCTGACTTTC. It translates to CASNWGGRPSGANVLTF. This rearrangement joins TRBV9 to TRBJ2-6; the D gene is possibly TRBD2 (7 bases). V lost 6 bases and J lost 0, with 16 bases in between. Germline V gene lookup returns CDR1 SGDLS and CDR2 YYNGEE. The CDR3 length is 17 residues.

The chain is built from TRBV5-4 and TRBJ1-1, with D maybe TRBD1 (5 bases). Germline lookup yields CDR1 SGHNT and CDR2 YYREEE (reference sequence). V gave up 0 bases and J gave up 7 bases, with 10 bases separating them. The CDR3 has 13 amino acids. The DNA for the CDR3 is TGTGCCAGCAGCTTGGAATTCGACAGTGAAGCTTTCTTT. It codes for CASSLEFDSEAFF. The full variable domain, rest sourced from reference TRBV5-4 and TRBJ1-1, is ETGVTQSPTHLIKTRGQQVTLRCSSQSGHNTVSWYQQALGQGPQFIFQYYREEENGRGNFPPRFSGLQFPNYSSELNVNALELDDSALYLCASSLEFDSEAFFGQGTRLTVV.

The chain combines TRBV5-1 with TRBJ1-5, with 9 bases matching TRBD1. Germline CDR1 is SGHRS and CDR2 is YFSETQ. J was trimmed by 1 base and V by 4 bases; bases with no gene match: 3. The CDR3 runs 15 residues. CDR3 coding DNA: TGCGCCAGCAGCGAACAGGGGGCGAGCAATCAGCCCCAGCATTTT. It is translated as CASSEQGASNQPQHF.

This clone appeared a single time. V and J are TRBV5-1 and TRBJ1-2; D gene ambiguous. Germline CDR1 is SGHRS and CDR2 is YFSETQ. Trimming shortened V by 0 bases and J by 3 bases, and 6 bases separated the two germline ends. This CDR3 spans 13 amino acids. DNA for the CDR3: TGCGCCAGCAGCTTGGCCGCAGACTATGGCTACACCTTC. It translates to CASSLAADYGYTF.